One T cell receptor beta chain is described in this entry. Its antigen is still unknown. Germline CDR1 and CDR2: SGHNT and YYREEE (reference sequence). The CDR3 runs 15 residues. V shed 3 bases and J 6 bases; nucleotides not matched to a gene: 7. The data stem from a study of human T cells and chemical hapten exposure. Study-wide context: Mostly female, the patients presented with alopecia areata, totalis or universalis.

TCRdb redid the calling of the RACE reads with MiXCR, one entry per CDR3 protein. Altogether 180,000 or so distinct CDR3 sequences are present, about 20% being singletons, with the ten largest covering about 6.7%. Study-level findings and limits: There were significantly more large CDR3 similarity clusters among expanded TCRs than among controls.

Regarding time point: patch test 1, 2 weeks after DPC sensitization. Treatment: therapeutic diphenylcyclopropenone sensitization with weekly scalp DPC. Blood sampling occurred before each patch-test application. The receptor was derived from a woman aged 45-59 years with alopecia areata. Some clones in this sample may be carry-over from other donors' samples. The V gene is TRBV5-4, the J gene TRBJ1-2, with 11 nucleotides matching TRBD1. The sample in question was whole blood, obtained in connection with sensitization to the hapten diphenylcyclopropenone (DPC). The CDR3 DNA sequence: TGTGCCAGCAGCTCAGGGGACAGGGGGAGAGATGGCTACACCTTC. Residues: CASSSGDRGRDGYTF.